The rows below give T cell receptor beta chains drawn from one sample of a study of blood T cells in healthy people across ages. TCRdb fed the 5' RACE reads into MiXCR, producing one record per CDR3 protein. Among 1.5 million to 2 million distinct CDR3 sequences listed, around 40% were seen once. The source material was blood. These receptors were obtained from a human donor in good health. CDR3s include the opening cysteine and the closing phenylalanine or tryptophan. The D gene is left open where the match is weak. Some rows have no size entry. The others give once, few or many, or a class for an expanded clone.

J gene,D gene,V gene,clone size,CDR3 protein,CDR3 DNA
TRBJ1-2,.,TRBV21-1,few,CASSKLPHLTSHTGVPDDGYTF,TGTGCCAGCAGCAAATTACCCCATCTAACATCCCATACGGGGGTTCCGGATGATGGCTACACCTTC
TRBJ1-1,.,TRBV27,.,CASSHAGLNTEAFF,TGTGCCAGCAGCCATGCAGGGTTAAACACTGAAGCTTTCTTT
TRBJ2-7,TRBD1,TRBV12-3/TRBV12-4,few,CASSSNRGFAYEQYF,TGTGCCAGCAGTTCCAACAGGGGGTTTGCCTACGAGCAGTACTTC
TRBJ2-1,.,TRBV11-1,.,CASSPGQVPDEQFF,TGTGCCAGCAGCCCCGGACAAGTACCAGATGAGCAGTTCTTC
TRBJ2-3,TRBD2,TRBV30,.,CAWSPLAGLRDTQYF,TGTGCCTGGAGTCCCTTAGCGGGGCTCCGGGATACGCAGTATTTT
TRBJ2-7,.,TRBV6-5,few,CASGRIYEQYF,TGTGCCAGCGGTCGGATCTACGAGCAGTACTTC
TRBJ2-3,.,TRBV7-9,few,CASSPPHRTDTQYF,TGTGCCAGCAGCCCCCCTCATCGCACAGATACGCAGTATTTT
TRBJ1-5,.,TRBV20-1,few,CSASVPGPTDQPQHF,TGCAGTGCTAGCGTCCCGGGGCCAACGGATCAGCCCCAGCATTTT
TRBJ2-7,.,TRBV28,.,CASSPPPAYEQYF,TGTGCCAGCAGTCCTCCCCCCGCCTACGAGCAGTACTTC
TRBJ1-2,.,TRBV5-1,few,CASSSAAGIYGYTF,TGCGCCAGCAGCTCGGCGGCCGGCATCTATGGCTACACCTTC
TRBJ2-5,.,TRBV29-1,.,CSVEGYQETQYF,TGCAGCGTTGAAGGGTACCAAGAGACCCAGTACTTC
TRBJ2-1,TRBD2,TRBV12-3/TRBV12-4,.,CASSFSGGIYEQFF,TGTGCCAGCAGTTTTAGCGGGGGGATATATGAGCAGTTCTTC
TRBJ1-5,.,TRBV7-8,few,CASSPTILTGGNQPQHF,TGTGCCAGCAGCCCAACTATTCTGACAGGAGGCAATCAGCCCCAGCATTTT
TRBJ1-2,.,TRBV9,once,CASSPGRPGLYGYTF,TGTGCCAGCAGCCCAGGAAGACCGGGACTGTATGGCTACACCTTC
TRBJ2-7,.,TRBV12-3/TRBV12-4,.,CASSLEPREQYF,TGTGCCAGCAGTTTAGAGCCGCGAGAGCAGTACTTC
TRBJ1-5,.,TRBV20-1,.,CSASREGGQPQHF,TGCAGTGCCTCGAGGGAGGGAGGTCAGCCCCAGCATTTT
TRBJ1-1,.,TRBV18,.,CASSPPRVGAFF,TGTGCCAGCTCACCACCTCGGGTAGGAGCTTTCTTT
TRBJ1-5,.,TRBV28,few,CASTELFGGNSNQPQHF,TGTGCCAGCACCGAGCTCTTCGGGGGGAATAGCAATCAGCCCCAGCATTTT